The T cell receptor beta chain under discussion was sequenced for a study of cytotoxic CD8 clonotypes in ibrutinib-treated CLL. As for the study in general: Response samples came after a median 12 months of treatment, range 6 to 36.

General observations from the study: Circulating CD8+ T-cell counts were tracked by baseline clonality, which exceeded that of age-matched healthy donors.

The source of roughly 1.9 micrograms of genomic DNA for TCR beta libraries was cryopreserved PBMCs. V lost 5 bases to trimming and J lost 5 bases; unmatched junction nucleotides: 10. Germline V gene lookup returns CDR1 MNHEY and CDR2 SMNVEV (reference sequence). The CDR3 extends over 17 amino acids. As regards this clone: The antigen remains unidentified.

Sequenced by immunoSEQ multiplex PCR; TCRdb stores in-frame clones only, minus some. The sample lists 110,000 to 150,000 clones, about 72% occurring once. The gene calls are TRBV27 and TRBJ1-5, with 12 bases fitting TRBD1. This TCR was sampled from a human donor with chronic lymphocytic leukemia. The sequencing used PBMCs, collected after 12 months of ibrutinib treatment. The CDR3: CASSPSGTGGRDQPQHF. As DNA, the CDR3 is TGTGCCAGCAGTCCCTCCGGGACAGGGGGCAGAGATCAGCCCCAGCATTTT.